The 6 T cell receptor beta chains below all came from one sample that was sequenced in a study of cytomegalovirus exposure and HLA in healthy donors. PCR used 60 Vbeta primers and 13 Jbeta primers. Some clones are missing from TCRdb's copy, which holds only in-frame ones; the method was immunoSEQ multiplex PCR. The sample yields about 150,000 clones, around 75% seen once. The sample taken for sequencing was PBMCs. Receptor source: a man between 18 and 35 years old in good health and CMV-seronegative.

The J gene is TRBJ1-3, the V gene TRBV7-9; 8 positions match TRBD1. The CDR3 has 15 residues. V lost 6 bases to trimming and J lost 0 bases; unmatched junction nucleotides: 4. Germline V gives CDR1 SEHNR, CDR2 FQNEAQ (reference sequence). This CDR3 reads CASRRTGPSGNTIYF. The CDR3, as DNA: TGTGCCAGCAGAAGGACAGGGCCCTCTGGAAACACCATATATTTT.

In nucleotides, the CDR3 is TGCGCCAGCAGTGAGTCGTTCGACAGCTACACCGGGGAGCTGTTTTTT. Amino acids: CASSESFDSYTGELFF. The chain joins TRBV10-1 to TRBJ2-2; tentative D call: TRBD1 (5 bases). CDR1 WNHNN and CDR2 SYGVQD come from the germline V gene (reference sequence). The CDR3 totals 16 residues. The V end was cut by 0 bases, the J end by 3 bases, with 11 bases between.

This clone was detected only a few times. The chain has TRBV6-6 and TRBJ2-1, with TRBD2 as a possible D gene (6 bases). V lost 3 bases to trimming and J lost 14 bases, with 11 bases between them. The CDR3 has 11 amino acids. The germline CDR1 and CDR2 sequences are MNHNY and SVGAGI (reference sequence). This CDR3 is CASSYGTLKFF. The CDR3 DNA sequence: TGTGCCAGCAGTTATGGGACTCTGAAGTTCTTC.

The rearrangement links TRBV10-1 to TRBJ2-1, with TRBD2 identical over 9 bases. V shed 2 bases and J 10 bases; nucleotides not matched to a gene: 9. The germline gives CDR1 WNHNN, CDR2 SYGVQD (reference sequence). The CDR3 totals 15 residues. The CDR3 reads CASSEEIAGVREQFF. Here the CDR3 DNA reads TGCGCCAGCAGTGAGGAAATAGCGGGAGTTAGGGAGCAGTTCTTC.

The CDR3, as DNA: TGTGCCAGCAGTCCACCAGGGGGTCACACCGGGGAGCTGTTTTTT. This codes for CASSPPGGHTGELFF. V and J are TRBV28 and TRBJ2-2; 7 positions agree with TRBD1. Germline assignment: CDR1 MDHEN and CDR2 SYDVKM. The CDR3 is 15 residues long. V was pared by 5 bases and J by 3 bases, with 6 bases of the junction left unmatched.

As DNA, the CDR3 is TGTGCCAGCAGCTTAGAACGGTTTGGCACCGGGGAGCTGTTTTTT. The encoded protein is CASSLERFGTGELFF. The chain employs TRBV7-8 and TRBJ2-2; D uncertain. From germline, CDR1 is SGHVS and CDR2 FQNEAQ. The CDR3 contains 15 residues. Trimming took 1 base from V and 4 from J, leaving 10 bases between them. The full variable domain, completed using reference TRBV7-8 and TRBJ2-2, is GAGVSQSPRYKVAKRGQDVALRCDPISGHVSLFWYQQALGQGPEFLTYFQNEAQLDKSGLPSDRFFAERPEGSVSTLKIQRTQQEDSAVYLCASSLERFGTGELFFGEGSRLTVL.